A selection of T cell receptor beta chains follows, all from one sample in a study of T cell repertoires and HLA-DP antigens. These receptors have no identified antigens. Sequencing was performed with immunoSEQ multiplex PCR; in TCRdb, only in-frame clones are kept and a portion is missing. Altogether tens of thousands of clones are present, roughly 77% being singletons, with the ten largest covering around 1.6%. The sequenced sample consisted of CD4+ T cells from PBMCs. The receptors come from a man aged 60 to 75 in good health and CMV-seronegative. The conserved cysteine and the conserved F or W are not part of the CDR3 here. The order of the fields is CDR3 protein, J gene, V gene, clone size, CDR3 length. Size is stated for part of the rows, as once, few or many counts, or as a class when the clone is expanded.

CDR3aa: AISEYREGGDTEAF
j_gene: TRBJ1-1
v_gene: TRBV10-3
abundance: -
len: 14

CDR3aa: ASSPHAGELF
j_gene: TRBJ2-2
v_gene: TRBV7-8
abundance: -
len: 10

CDR3aa: ATYRAGGPSETQY
j_gene: TRBJ2-5
v_gene: TRBV5-6
abundance: -
len: 13

CDR3aa: ASSFAQGNGYTIY
j_gene: TRBJ1-3
v_gene: TRBV7-8
abundance: -
len: 13

CDR3aa: AISADRGGDEQY
j_gene: TRBJ2-7
v_gene: TRBV10-3
abundance: once
len: 12

CDR3aa: ASSEEARGLRDTEAF
j_gene: TRBJ1-1
v_gene: TRBV7-6
abundance: -
len: 15

CDR3aa: ASGRQGGNSPLH
j_gene: TRBJ1-6
v_gene: TRBV2
abundance: -
len: 12

CDR3aa: ASSILGGWGNQPQH
j_gene: TRBJ1-5
v_gene: TRBV19
abundance: -
len: 14

CDR3aa: ASSPLRDQETQY
j_gene: TRBJ2-5
v_gene: TRBV18
abundance: many
len: 12

CDR3aa: ASSARDRQVAGELF
j_gene: TRBJ2-2
v_gene: TRBV9
abundance: -
len: 14

CDR3aa: ASSLGGGYEQY
j_gene: TRBJ2-7
v_gene: TRBV7-2
abundance: -
len: 11

CDR3aa: ASSYRVREEPQH
j_gene: TRBJ1-5
v_gene: TRBV6-5
abundance: -
len: 12

CDR3aa: ASSPLRLAGGPDAQY
j_gene: TRBJ2-3
v_gene: TRBV9
abundance: once
len: 15

CDR3aa: AGQGSGANVLT
j_gene: TRBJ2-6
v_gene: TRBV5-6
abundance: -
len: 11

CDR3aa: ASSRDRGLTYEQY
j_gene: TRBJ2-7
v_gene: TRBV6-5
abundance: -
len: 13

CDR3aa: ASSLDAGGGLKRPLH
j_gene: TRBJ1-6
v_gene: TRBV7-2
abundance: once
len: 15

CDR3aa: ASSASPGTGMNTEAF
j_gene: TRBJ1-1
v_gene: TRBV5-1
abundance: -
len: 15

CDR3aa: ASSSTAYGYT
j_gene: TRBJ1-2
v_gene: TRBV7-2
abundance: -
len: 10

CDR3aa: ASRLVPGGNTGELF
j_gene: TRBJ2-2
v_gene: TRBV12-2
abundance: once
len: 14

CDR3aa: ASSSGTGGVYGYT
j_gene: TRBJ1-2
v_gene: TRBV6-6
abundance: -
len: 13

CDR3aa: ASSFIGYNEQF
j_gene: TRBJ2-1
v_gene: TRBV5-4
abundance: -
len: 11

CDR3aa: ASSLFQGGSTGELF
j_gene: TRBJ2-2
v_gene: TRBV7-2
abundance: -
len: 14

CDR3aa: ASSRISYNEQF
j_gene: TRBJ2-1
v_gene: TRBV7-6
abundance: few
len: 11

CDR3aa: ASSILDQETQY
j_gene: TRBJ2-5
v_gene: TRBV19
abundance: -
len: 11

CDR3aa: ASSPVAVSSYNEQF
j_gene: TRBJ2-1
v_gene: TRBV11-1
abundance: -
len: 14

CDR3aa: ATSRDSANYGYT
j_gene: TRBJ1-2
v_gene: TRBV15
abundance: -
len: 12

CDR3aa: ASRKGLNTGELF
j_gene: TRBJ2-2
v_gene: TRBV7-7
abundance: -
len: 12

CDR3aa: ASSPGDVGQGIEKLF
j_gene: TRBJ1-4
v_gene: TRBV18
abundance: -
len: 15

CDR3aa: ASSERTGGSEQF
j_gene: TRBJ2-1
v_gene: TRBV25-1
abundance: few
len: 12

CDR3aa: ASSLTGQGVDTQY
j_gene: TRBJ2-3
v_gene: TRBV5-1
abundance: -
len: 13

CDR3aa: ASNPGQNNQPQH
j_gene: TRBJ1-5
v_gene: TRBV19
abundance: -
len: 12

CDR3aa: ASSQFMNTEAF
j_gene: TRBJ1-1
v_gene: TRBV2
abundance: -
len: 11

CDR3aa: ASSLVGAQETQY
j_gene: TRBJ2-5
v_gene: TRBV5-4
abundance: -
len: 12

CDR3aa: ASSEEAGPYGYT
j_gene: TRBJ1-2
v_gene: TRBV6-1
abundance: -
len: 12

CDR3aa: ASSPTSGKSTDTQY
j_gene: TRBJ2-3
v_gene: TRBV5-4
abundance: few
len: 14

CDR3aa: ASSSGTGPITDTQY
j_gene: TRBJ2-3
v_gene: TRBV18
abundance: -
len: 14

CDR3aa: ASSPSGVNTGELF
j_gene: TRBJ2-2
v_gene: TRBV7-9
abundance: -
len: 13

CDR3aa: ASSVGSPPLAGGSETQY
j_gene: TRBJ2-5
v_gene: TRBV9
abundance: -
len: 17

CDR3aa: ASSLGAAGALSQETQY
j_gene: TRBJ2-5
v_gene: TRBV5-1
abundance: few
len: 16

CDR3aa: ASSHGQGGGELF
j_gene: TRBJ2-2
v_gene: TRBV11-3
abundance: -
len: 12

CDR3aa: SVAVGNDSPLH
j_gene: TRBJ1-6
v_gene: TRBV29-1
abundance: many
len: 11

CDR3aa: ASSEQGPKYGYT
j_gene: TRBJ1-2
v_gene: TRBV2
abundance: -
len: 12

CDR3aa: ASSREGGFNEQY
j_gene: TRBJ2-7
v_gene: TRBV5-4
abundance: -
len: 12

CDR3aa: ASRKDDYGYT
j_gene: TRBJ1-2
v_gene: TRBV28
abundance: -
len: 10

CDR3aa: ASSGSRGSGNTIY
j_gene: TRBJ1-3
v_gene: TRBV25-1
abundance: -
len: 13

CDR3aa: ASSPKVTGASSGNTIY
j_gene: TRBJ1-3
v_gene: TRBV7-9
abundance: -
len: 16

CDR3aa: ASSYERGQPQH
j_gene: TRBJ1-5
v_gene: TRBV6-5
abundance: -
len: 11

CDR3aa: ASSLGGNTEAF
j_gene: TRBJ1-1
v_gene: TRBV5-1
abundance: -
len: 11

CDR3aa: AWGRTEAF
j_gene: TRBJ1-1
v_gene: TRBV30
abundance: -
len: 8

CDR3aa: ASGGTSTDTQY
j_gene: TRBJ2-3
v_gene: TRBV11-2
abundance: few
len: 11

CDR3aa: ASSVGNHIQY
j_gene: TRBJ2-4
v_gene: TRBV9
abundance: -
len: 10

CDR3aa: ASSLIPGTSGTETQY
j_gene: TRBJ2-5
v_gene: TRBV5-6
abundance: -
len: 15

CDR3aa: ASSLRGGHDTEAF
j_gene: TRBJ1-1
v_gene: TRBV7-9
abundance: -
len: 13

CDR3aa: ASSSGPILGETQY
j_gene: TRBJ2-5
v_gene: TRBV7-7
abundance: once
len: 13

CDR3aa: ASSSKAQEHYGYT
j_gene: TRBJ1-2
v_gene: TRBV5-4
abundance: few
len: 13

CDR3aa: ASSLVVNTEAF
j_gene: TRBJ1-1
v_gene: TRBV11-2
abundance: -
len: 11

CDR3aa: ASSITAGGGNTIY
j_gene: TRBJ1-3
v_gene: TRBV5-1
abundance: -
len: 13

CDR3aa: ASSGTSGGAYEQF
j_gene: TRBJ2-1
v_gene: TRBV28
abundance: -
len: 13

CDR3aa: ASSSTVNSPLH
j_gene: TRBJ1-6
v_gene: TRBV11-3
abundance: once
len: 11

CDR3aa: ASSPPGEKLF
j_gene: TRBJ1-4
v_gene: TRBV7-2
abundance: -
len: 10